Presented here are 21 T cell receptor beta chains from one specimen sequenced in a study of regulatory T cells in long-lasting Graves disease. TCR beta libraries were built with iRepertoire HTBI primers and Arm-PCR of CDR3 regions. MiXCR, run by TCRdb on the multiplex PCR reads, gives a single entry per CDR3 protein. The sample yields over 650,000 distinct CDR3 sequences, about 32% seen once. Time point noted: persistent/refractory GD, antithyroid drugs over 5 years with positive TRAb. The TCR library was made from RNA extracted from PBMCs. The sequencing used peripheral blood mononuclear cells (PBMCs), collected when the disease was refractory, from a patient treated with antithyroid drugs. These receptor sequences come from a female donor with Graves disease.

The chain links TRBV5-1 to TRBJ2-7; 7 bases are shared with TRBD1. Germline V gene data show CDR1 as SGHRS and CDR2 as YFSETQ. The CDR3 is 13 residues long. Germline trimming cut 4 bases from V and 3 bases from J; bases unmatched to any gene: 4. The CDR3 DNA follows: TGCGCCAGCAGCGTAGGGACAGACTACGAGCAGTACTTC. The encoded protein is CASSVGTDYEQYF.

This clonotype has only a few counts. In DNA, the CDR3 is TGTGCCAGCAGGGCACACCAGGGACGGTCGATAGGCACCTTC. This sequence encodes CASRAHQGRSIGTF. This chain links TRBV28 with TRBJ1-2; the D gene is possibly TRBD1 (5 bases). The CDR3 is made up of 14 amino acids. V gave up 6 bases and J gave up 13 bases, with 24 bases separating them. Germline V lookup: CDR1 MDHEN, CDR2 SYDVKM.

The gene calls are TRBV9 and TRBJ1-5; D unclear. Trimming stripped 0 bases from V and 5 bases from J, with 6 bases between. CDR3 length: 13 residues. Germline V gene lookup returns CDR1 SGDLS and CDR2 YYNGEE. CDR3 sequence reads: CASSVDGDQPQHF. CDR3 DNA: TGTGCCAGCAGCGTAGACGGGGATCAGCCCCAGCATTTT.

This clonotype has ten or more counts. This rearrangement joins TRBV27 to TRBJ2-7; either TRBD1 or TRBD2 may supply D (5 bases each). Trimming removed 7 bases at V and 4 bases at J, with 20 bases between. This CDR3 is 15 amino acids long. Germline V gives CDR1 MNHEY, CDR2 SMNVEV (reference sequence). The CDR3 DNA is TGTGCCAGCACACCTATGGGGACGAACGAATACGAGCAGTACTTC. This sequence encodes CASTPMGTNEYEQYF.

The V and J genes are TRBV5-1 and TRBJ2-7, with 9 bases lining up with TRBD1. The CDR3 totals 16 residues. Losses at the gene ends were 2 bases for V and 5 bases for J; bases not matched to a gene: 11. Germline CDR1 SGHRS, CDR2 YFSETQ. This chain's CDR3 is CASSFAGTGNRDEQYF. In nucleotides, the CDR3 is TGCGCCAGCAGCTTCGCCGGGACAGGGAACCGCGACGAGCAGTACTTC.

The chain carries TRBV18 and TRBJ1-4, with D tentatively TRBD1 (5 bases). Trimming took off 2 bases at V and 8 bases at J, with 15 bases between the two ends. CDR3 length: 15 amino acids. Germline assignment: CDR1 KGHSH and CDR2 LQKENI. As DNA, the CDR3 is TGTGCCAGCTCACCAGATGGGGCTCGGGCCGAAAAACTGTTTTTT. This encodes CASSPDGARAEKLFF. Drawing the rest from reference TRBV18 and TRBJ1-4, the complete variable domain is NAGVMQNPRHLVRRRGQEARLRCSPMKGHSHVYWYRQLPEEGLKFMVYLQKENIIDESGMPKERFSAEFPKEGPSILRIQQVVRGDSAAYFCASSPDGARAEKLFFGSGTQLSVL.

This clonotype was found a few times. J is TRBJ2-7 and V is TRBV29-1; D is unclear. Germline V gene sequence: CDR1 SQVTM, CDR2 ANQGSEA. The CDR3 has 12 amino acids. The V end was cut by 7 bases, the J end by 1 base, with 11 bases between. The CDR3 nucleotides read TGCAGCGGCCAAACCGGTTCCTACGAGCAGTACTTC. Amino acid sequence: CSGQTGSYEQYF.

This clonotype has just a few counts. The chain recombines TRBV14 with TRBJ2-7, with 14 bases lining up with TRBD2. The CDR3 runs 16 residues. The V segment lost 2 bases and the J segment 4 bases; nucleotides outside the gene matches: 4. The V gene's germline CDR1 is SGHDN and CDR2 FVKESK. The CDR3 DNA reads as TGTGCCAGCAGCCAACCTGGGACTAGCGGGAGTTACGAGCAGTACTTC. Residues: CASSQPGTSGSYEQYF. The full variable domain, in which reference TRBV14 and TRBJ2-7 provide the parts outside the CDR3, is EAGVTQFPSHSVIEKGQTVTLRCDPISGHDNLYWYRRVMGKEIKFLLHFVKESKQDESGMPNNRFLAERTGGTYSTLKVQPAELEDSGVYFCASSQPGTSGSYEQYFGPGTRLTVT.

CDR3 nucleotide sequence: TGTGCCAGCAGCTTTTCTGGCAGGGGGCTGGGGGCCAACGTCCTGACTTTC. This encodes CASSFSGRGLGANVLTF. The chain has TRBV7-3 and TRBJ2-6, with 8 positions matching TRBD1. Germline assignment: CDR1 SGHTA and CDR2 FQGTGA. The CDR3 is 17 amino acids. The trim removed 3 bases at V and 4 bases at J, leaving 8 bases unmatched.

The V gene is TRBV28, the J gene TRBJ1-2; 8 bases line up with TRBD1. Germline values: CDR1 MDHEN, CDR2 SYDVKM. Trimming took 6 bases from V and 6 from J; bases not matched to a gene: 9. This CDR3 is 14 amino acids long. The chain's CDR3 is CASSPQGEGHGYTF. The CDR3 region has the DNA TGTGCCAGCAGCCCACAGGGGGAGGGCCATGGCTACACCTTC.

This clonotype has just a few counts. The DNA of the CDR3 is TGTGCCATCAGTGTGGTTGGCAGAAACACCGGGGAGCTGTTTTTT. This gives the protein CAISVVGRNTGELFF. The chain has TRBV10-3 and TRBJ2-2; D gene uncertain. Trimming left V 4 bases short and J 2 bases short, with 11 bases between. The CDR3 has 15 amino acids. Germline V gene lookup returns CDR1 ENHRY and CDR2 SYGVKD.

There are many counts of this clonotype. The rearrangement joins TRBV6-1 to TRBJ2-7, with D possibly being TRBD2 (5 bases). Germline CDR1 is MNHNS and CDR2 is SASEGT. This CDR3 is 12 amino acids long. The ends were cut back, 8 bases at V and 4 bases at J, with 12 bases in the middle. CDR3 sequence: CASGLTGYEQYF. The CDR3 bases are TGTGCCAGCGGACTTACTGGATACGAGCAGTACTTC.

The chain uses TRBV11-2 and TRBJ2-1; 10 bases map to TRBD2. Germline V lookup: CDR1 SGHAT, CDR2 FQNNGV. V was clipped by 5 bases and J by 7 bases; unmatched bases: 20. CDR3 length: 19 residues. CDR3 in amino acids: CASSLHGPSGSSRGNEQFF. The CDR3 nucleotides read TGTGCCAGCAGCCTCCACGGCCCTAGCGGGAGTTCGAGGGGAAATGAGCAGTTCTTC.

Concerning this clonotype itself: This clone may be a read error of a much larger clone one base away. The chain joins TRBV10-2 to TRBJ2-7, with D unresolved. The CDR3 runs 14 residues. Germline-derived CDR1 and CDR2 are WSHSY and SAAADI. Trimming removed 0 bases from V and 2 bases from J, with 8 bases in between. In nucleotides, the CDR3 is TGCGCCAGCAGTGAGTCCCTGAAGGCCTACGAGCAGTACTTC. This translates into CASSESLKAYEQYF.

At least ten counts were recorded for this clonotype. The rearrangement uses TRBV2 and TRBJ1-4; 10 positions match TRBD1. CDR3 length: 16 residues. In germline, CDR1 is SNHLY, CDR2 FYNNEI. The trim removed 7 bases at V and 6 bases at J, leaving 11 bases unmatched. CDR3 DNA: TGTGCCAGCAAAAGAGGGACAGGGGCACAGGATGAAAAACTGTTTTTT. Translated, it gives CASKRGTGAQDEKLFF.

This clonotype was counted between two and nine times. This chain joins TRBV6-2 or TRBV6-3 and TRBJ2-7, with 12 nucleotides matching TRBD2. The CDR3 covers 19 residues. The trim removed 5 bases at V and 7 bases at J, leaving 21 bases unmatched. CDR1 is MNHEY and CDR2 is SVGEGT in the germline V gene. The CDR3 sequence: CASSERALAGGKIYGEQYF. DNA for the CDR3: TGTGCCAGCAGTGAAAGGGCACTAGCGGGAGGCAAGATCTACGGGGAGCAGTACTTC.

V is TRBV19 and J is TRBJ1-2; D is uncertain. The CDR3 extends over 13 amino acids. V lost 5 bases to trimming and J lost 7 bases, with 14 bases between them. CDR1 and CDR2 from the germline V gene are LNHDA and SQIVND (reference sequence). CDR3 loop: CASSVAWEGGYTF. DNA for the CDR3: TGTGCCAGTAGTGTAGCCTGGGAGGGTGGCTACACCTTC.

The chain links TRBV14 to TRBJ1-1; D gene unclear. Germline V lookup: CDR1 SGHDN, CDR2 FVKESK. V was shortened by 4 bases and J by 2 bases, with 11 bases between the two germline ends. The CDR3 sequence is 14 residues long. For the CDR3, the DNA is TGTGCCAGCAGCCCCCACCGGGGAAACACTGAAGCTTTCTTT. Its translation is CASSPHRGNTEAFF.

The chain combines TRBV10-3 with TRBJ1-3; TRBD1 might be the D (5 bases). The germline V gene has CDR1 ENHRY and CDR2 SYGVKD. V shed 2 bases and J shed 1 base, with 6 bases lying between them. The CDR3 contains 14 residues. Here the CDR3 DNA reads TGTGCCATCAGTGAGGGGGCGTCTGGAAACACCATATATTTT. Amino acids: CAISEGASGNTIYF.

This clonotype turned up a few times. The chain combines TRBV20-1 with TRBJ1-6; the D gene is possibly TRBD1 (6 bases). The CDR3 spans 15 residues. Trimming removed 6 bases at V and 4 bases at J, with 16 bases between. Per the germline V gene, CDR1 is DFQATT and CDR2 is SNEGSKA (reference sequence). DNA for the CDR3: TGCAGTGCGAGCAGACAGGTGGGGTATAATTCACCCCTCCACTTT. This gives the protein CSASRQVGYNSPLHF.

V is TRBV25-1 and J is TRBJ1-2, with D perhaps TRBD1 (5 bases). CDR1 is MGHDK and CDR2 is SYGVNS in the germline V gene. This CDR3 region has 13 residues. Trimming removed 8 bases at V and 1 base at J, with 11 bases between. CDR3 residues: CASGRGNNYGYTF. The DNA for the CDR3 is TGTGCCAGCGGGAGGGGAAATAACTATGGCTACACCTTC.